Following are 18 T cell receptor beta chains from one sample sequenced in a study of shared clonotypes between healthy human individuals. Naivety among CD8 cells was defined by CD45RO negativity and positive CCR7 selection, thereby excluding terminally differentiated effector memory CD45RA+ cells. Here immunoSEQ multiplex PCR was the method, and the copy in TCRdb shows in-frame clones only, minus some. The table lists some 630,000 clones, 90% to 97% of them singletons. The specimen sequenced was naive CD8+ T cells sorted from blood. The receptors originated from a woman under 40 in good health.

This chain links TRBV6-5 with TRBJ2-5, with D perhaps matching TRBD2 (5 bases). Trimming shortened V by 0 bases and J by 4 bases, and 12 bases separated the two germline ends. Germline CDR1 is MNHEY and CDR2 is SVGAGI. CDR3 size: 15 residues. The CDR3 loop is CASSYSLAGGETQYF. The CDR3 bases are TGTGCCAGCAGTTACTCCCTGGCGGGCGGAGAGACCCAGTACTTC.

The chain uses TRBV15 and TRBJ2-1; D might be TRBD2 (5 bases). Germline V gives CDR1 LNHNV, CDR2 YYDKDF (reference sequence). The V end was cut by 5 bases, the J end by 10 bases, with 15 bases between. The CDR3 has 13 amino acids. The CDR3 DNA reads as TGTGCCACCAGCGTTCCGACTAATTCGGAGCAGTTCTTC. It specifies CATSVPTNSEQFF.

The chain has TRBV28 and TRBJ2-2; either TRBD1 or TRBD2 may fit D (5 bases each). The germline V and J ends were trimmed by 5 bases and 4 bases, with 14 bases remaining between them. Germline V gene data show CDR1 as MDHEN and CDR2 as SYDVKM. The CDR3 covers 15 residues. The CDR3 reads CASSGTAPGTGELFF. The CDR3 region has the DNA TGTGCCAGCAGTGGGACGGCTCCTGGCACCGGGGAGCTGTTTTTT.

This clone was seen only a few times. This specimen includes other DNA sequences encoding the same CDR3. The chain couples TRBV5-1 to TRBJ2-2; D uncertain. Germline values: CDR1 SGHRS, CDR2 YFSETQ. Trimming took off 4 bases at V and 2 bases at J, with 3 bases between the two ends. This CDR3 has 12 amino acids. This CDR3 reads CASSLNTGELFF. Here the CDR3 DNA reads TGCGCCAGCAGCCTCAACACCGGGGAGCTGTTTTTT. The full variable domain, with the rest looked up from reference TRBV5-1 and TRBJ2-2, is KAGVTQTPRYLIKTRGQQVTLSCSPISGHRSVSWYQQTPGQGLQFLFEYFSETQRNKGNFPGRFSGRQFSNSRSEMNVSTLELGDSALYLCASSLNTGELFFGEGSRLTVL.

The genes are TRBV5-4 and TRBJ2-7, with 12 bases identical to TRBD2. The germline V gene encodes CDR1 SGHNT and CDR2 YYREEE (reference sequence). The CDR3 contains 17 residues. After removal of 7 bases from V and 3 bases from J, the junction contained 14 bases not matched to a gene. The CDR3 protein is CASGKSTSGSFDYEQYF. CDR3 coding DNA: TGTGCCAGCGGAAAATCGACTAGCGGGAGTTTCGACTACGAGCAGTACTTC.

The chain combines TRBV10-2 with TRBJ1-2, with D uncertain. Germline CDR1 reads WSHSY; CDR2 reads SAAADI. The CDR3 extends over 13 amino acids. Trimming shortened V by 3 bases and J by 4 bases, and 9 bases separated the two germline ends. The CDR3 coding sequence is TGCGCCAGCAGTGATAGGCAGCTCTATGGCTACACCTTC. It translates to CASSDRQLYGYTF.

The V call is TRBV7-9, the J call TRBJ2-7; 9 positions agree with TRBD1. The CDR3 contains 15 residues. The J segment lost 3 bases and the V segment lost 3 bases, leaving 6 bases of the junction unmatched. Germline V gene sequence: CDR1 SEHNR, CDR2 FQNEAQ (reference sequence). The CDR3 DNA reads as TGTGCCAGCAGCTTGGGGACAGGGATCGGCTACGAGCAGTACTTC. This translates into CASSLGTGIGYEQYF.

The chain couples TRBV27 to TRBJ2-7; 8 bases are shared with TRBD1. The CDR3 covers 17 residues. Germline V gene lookup returns CDR1 MNHEY and CDR2 SMNVEV (reference sequence). Germline trimming cut 5 bases from V and 6 bases from J; bases unmatched to any gene: 18. DNA of the CDR3: TGTGCCAGCAGTCCAATGCATGGACAGGGTCGGTACGGCGAGCAGTACTTC. Translating gives CASSPMHGQGRYGEQYF.

V is TRBV16 and J is TRBJ2-2; no clear D gene. V was trimmed by 4 bases and J by 0 bases, leaving 6 bases between them. The germline gives CDR1 KGHSY, CDR2 FQNENV. CDR3 length: 14 amino acids. The CDR3 nucleotides read TGTGCCAGCAGCCCGGTCCCGAACACCGGGGAGCTGTTTTTT. Protein sequence: CASSPVPNTGELFF. Full variable domain (outside the CDR3, taken from reference TRBV16 and TRBJ2-2): GEEVAQTPKHLVRGEGQKAKLYCAPIKGHSYVFWYQQVLKNEFKFLISFQNENVFDETGMPKERFSAKCLPNSPCSLEIQATKLEDSAVYFCASSPVPNTGELFFGEGSRLTVL.

The gene calls are TRBV27 and TRBJ2-7, with D perhaps assigned TRBD1 or TRBD2 (5 bases each). Trimming took off 9 bases at V and 0 bases at J, with 9 bases between the two ends. CDR3 size: 12 residues. CDR1 and CDR2 (germline): MNHEY, SMNVEV (reference sequence). CDR3 protein: CASGTYSYEQYF. CDR3 bases: TGTGCCAGTGGGACCTACTCCTACGAGCAGTACTTC.

The chain has TRBV5-1 and TRBJ2-1, with a possible D match to TRBD2 (5 bases). The germline CDR1 and CDR2 sequences are SGHRS and YFSETQ. Trimming cost V 0 bases and J 9 bases, with 7 bases left between them. The CDR3 is 12 residues long. The CDR3 region is CASSLVAPEQFF. CDR3 sequence (DNA): TGCGCCAGCAGCTTGGTAGCGCCTGAGCAGTTCTTC. The full variable domain, with the rest looked up from reference TRBV5-1 and TRBJ2-1, is KAGVTQTPRYLIKTRGQQVTLSCSPISGHRSVSWYQQTPGQGLQFLFEYFSETQRNKGNFPGRFSGRQFSNSRSEMNVSTLELGDSALYLCASSLVAPEQFFGPGTRLTVL.

This rearrangement joins TRBV7-2 to TRBJ2-7; the D gene is possibly TRBD2 (5 bases). The V and J ends lost 5 bases and 5 bases respectively, with 16 bases between them. Per the germline V gene, CDR1 is SGHTA and CDR2 is FQGNSA. CDR3 length: 14 amino acids. CDR3: CASSPTNRADEQYF. The DNA of the CDR3 is TGTGCCAGCAGCCCCACCAATAGAGCGGACGAGCAGTACTTC.

This rearrangement joins TRBV15 to TRBJ2-3; D might be TRBD2 (6 bases). V lost 3 bases and J 6 bases, leaving 13 bases between the germline ends. Germline CDR1 reads LNHNV; CDR2 reads YYDKDF (reference sequence). This CDR3 has 14 residues. The CDR3 region has the DNA TGTGCCACCAGCAGCGGGGGTGGGCTGGATACGCAGTATTTT. It codes for CATSSGGGLDTQYF.

This rearrangement joins TRBV11-2 to TRBJ2-5; D is ambiguous. Germline lookup yields CDR1 SGHAT and CDR2 FQNNGV. The CDR3 consists of 13 residues. Trimming shortened V by 3 bases and J by 5 bases, and 10 bases separated the two germline ends. CDR3 residues: CASSFQHEETQYF. For the CDR3, the DNA is TGTGCCAGCAGCTTTCAGCATGAGGAGACCCAGTACTTC. The complete variable domain, with remaining parts taken from reference TRBV11-2 and TRBJ2-5, reads EAGVAQSPRYKIIEKRQSVAFWCNPISGHATLYWYQQILGQGPKLLIQFQNNGVVDDSQLPKDRFSAERLKGVDSTLKIQPAKLEDSAVYLCASSFQHEETQYFGPGTRLLVL.

The chain carries TRBV10-1 and TRBJ2-1; 7 nucleotides align to TRBD1. This CDR3 is 15 amino acids long. With V trimmed by 8 bases and J by 0 bases, 7 bases remained unmatched. The germline CDR1 and CDR2 sequences are WNHNN and SYGVQD (reference sequence). The CDR3 DNA follows: TGCGCCAGCTCAAACCGGGACAGCTCCTACAATGAGCAGTTCTTC. Residues: CASSNRDSSYNEQFF.

This chain connects TRBV7-8 to TRBJ1-5; a weak D match, TRBD1 (5 bases). Trimming removed 2 bases from V and 0 bases from J, with 23 bases in between. The CDR3 length is 20 residues. Looked up from germline, CDR1 is SGHVS and CDR2 is FQNEAQ. CDR3 protein: CASSLQPDWGEGYSNQPQHF. In nucleotides, the CDR3 is TGTGCCAGCAGCTTACAACCGGACTGGGGCGAAGGGTATAGCAATCAGCCCCAGCATTTT.

The J gene is TRBJ2-7, the V gene TRBV10-3, with TRBD1 matching 10 bases. V lost 2 bases and J lost 5; bases outside the gene matches: 9. This CDR3 region has 16 residues. CDR1 and CDR2 (germline): ENHRY, SYGVKD. CDR3 DNA sequence: TGTGCCATCAGTGAGCCTAACCGCGGGACAGGGGACGAGCAGTACTTC. As protein: CAISEPNRGTGDEQYF.

The V and J genes are TRBV29-1 and TRBJ2-1; a possible D gene is TRBD2 (5 bases). The length of the CDR3 is 12 residues. The V gene's germline CDR1 is SQVTM and CDR2 ANQGSEA. The CDR3 DNA reads TGCAGTAATATAGGAGGTGGCAATGAGCAGTTCTTC. Translating gives CSNIGGGNEQFF.